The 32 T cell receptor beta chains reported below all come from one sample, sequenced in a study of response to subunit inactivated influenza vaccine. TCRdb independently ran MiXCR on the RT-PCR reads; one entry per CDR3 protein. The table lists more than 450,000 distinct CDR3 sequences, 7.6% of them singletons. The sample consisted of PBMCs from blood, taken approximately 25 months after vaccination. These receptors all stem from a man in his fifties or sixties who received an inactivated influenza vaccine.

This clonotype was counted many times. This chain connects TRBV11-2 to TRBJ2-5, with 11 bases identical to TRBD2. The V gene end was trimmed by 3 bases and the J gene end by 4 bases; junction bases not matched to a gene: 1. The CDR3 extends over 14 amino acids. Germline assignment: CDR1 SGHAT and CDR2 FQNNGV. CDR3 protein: CASSFLAGGETQYF. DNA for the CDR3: TGTGCCAGCAGCTTCCTAGCGGGGGGAGAGACCCAGTACTTC.

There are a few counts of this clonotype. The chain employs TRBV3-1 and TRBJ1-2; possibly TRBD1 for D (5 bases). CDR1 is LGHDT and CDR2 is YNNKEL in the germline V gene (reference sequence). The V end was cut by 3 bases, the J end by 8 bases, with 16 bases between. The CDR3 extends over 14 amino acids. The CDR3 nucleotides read TGTGCCAGCAGCCAGAGGAGCTCAGGGTCAGGCTACACCTTC. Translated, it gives CASSQRSSGSGYTF.

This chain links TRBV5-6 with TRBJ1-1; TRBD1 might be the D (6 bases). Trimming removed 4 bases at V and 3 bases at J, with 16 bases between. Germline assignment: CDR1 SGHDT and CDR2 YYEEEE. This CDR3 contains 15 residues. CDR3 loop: CASSTLGQSYTEAFF. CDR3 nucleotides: TGTGCCAGCAGCACGCTAGGACAGTCGTACACTGAAGCTTTCTTT.

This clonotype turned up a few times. In DNA, the CDR3 is TGTGCCAGCAGCTTAGTCGGACCAAGGGTGGAGACCCAGTACTTC. Translation gives CASSLVGPRVETQYF. The rearrangement joins TRBV7-8 to TRBJ2-5; the D is unclear. Germline V CDR1 and CDR2: SGHVS, FQNEAQ. This CDR3 has 15 amino acids. The germline V and J ends were trimmed by 1 base and 5 bases, with 14 bases remaining between them.

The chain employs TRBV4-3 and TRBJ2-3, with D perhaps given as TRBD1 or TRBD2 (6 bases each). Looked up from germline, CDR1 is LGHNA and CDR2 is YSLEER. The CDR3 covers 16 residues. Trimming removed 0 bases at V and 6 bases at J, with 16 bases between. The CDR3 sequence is CASSQEAGGKSDTQYF. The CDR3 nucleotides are TGCGCCAGCAGCCAAGAAGCCGGGGGCAAAAGTGATACGCAGTATTTT.

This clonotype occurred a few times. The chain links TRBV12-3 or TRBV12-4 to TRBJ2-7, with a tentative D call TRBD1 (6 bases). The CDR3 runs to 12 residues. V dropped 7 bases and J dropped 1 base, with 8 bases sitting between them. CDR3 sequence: CASTGVSYEQYF. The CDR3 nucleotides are TGTGCCAGCACAGGGGTTTCCTACGAGCAGTACTTC.

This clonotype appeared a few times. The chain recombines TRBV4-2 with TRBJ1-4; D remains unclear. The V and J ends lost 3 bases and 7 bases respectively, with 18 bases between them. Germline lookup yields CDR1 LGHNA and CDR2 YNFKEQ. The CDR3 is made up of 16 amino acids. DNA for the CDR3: TGTGCCAGCAGCCAGGAACCTCCGGGCCTTGGTGAAAAACTGTTTTTT. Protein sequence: CASSQEPPGLGEKLFF.

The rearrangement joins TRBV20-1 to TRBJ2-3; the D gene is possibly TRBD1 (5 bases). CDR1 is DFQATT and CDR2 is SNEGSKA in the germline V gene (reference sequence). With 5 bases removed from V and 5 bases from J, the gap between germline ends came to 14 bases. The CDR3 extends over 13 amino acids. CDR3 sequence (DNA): TGCAGTGCTTCACGGACAAGACGAGATACGCAGTATTTT. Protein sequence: CSASRTRRDTQYF.

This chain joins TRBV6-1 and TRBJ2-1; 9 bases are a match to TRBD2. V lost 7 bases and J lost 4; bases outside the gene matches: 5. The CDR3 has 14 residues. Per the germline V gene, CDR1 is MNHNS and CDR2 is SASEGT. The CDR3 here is CASNSGSPYNEQFF. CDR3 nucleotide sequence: TGTGCCAGCAATAGCGGGAGCCCGTACAATGAGCAGTTCTTC.

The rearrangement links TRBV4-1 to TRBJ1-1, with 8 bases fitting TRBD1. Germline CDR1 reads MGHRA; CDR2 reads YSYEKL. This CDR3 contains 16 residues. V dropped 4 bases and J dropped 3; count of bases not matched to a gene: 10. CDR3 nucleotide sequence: TGCGCCAGCAGCCCCGACAGGGGAGCCGGGGACACTGAAGCTTTCTTT. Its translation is CASSPDRGAGDTEAFF.

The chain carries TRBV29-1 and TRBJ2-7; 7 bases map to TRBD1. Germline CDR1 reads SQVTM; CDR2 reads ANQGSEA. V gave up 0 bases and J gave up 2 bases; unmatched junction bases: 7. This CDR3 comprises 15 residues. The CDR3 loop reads CSVEDRTGATYEQYF. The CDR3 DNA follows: TGCAGCGTTGAAGATCGGACAGGAGCGACCTACGAGCAGTACTTC.

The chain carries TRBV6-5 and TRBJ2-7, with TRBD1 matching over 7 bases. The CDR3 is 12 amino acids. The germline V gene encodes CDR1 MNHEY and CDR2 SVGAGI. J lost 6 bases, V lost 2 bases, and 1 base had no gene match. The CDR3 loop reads CASSYPGGEQYF. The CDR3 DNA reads TGTGCCAGCAGTTACCCAGGGGGCGAGCAGTACTTC.

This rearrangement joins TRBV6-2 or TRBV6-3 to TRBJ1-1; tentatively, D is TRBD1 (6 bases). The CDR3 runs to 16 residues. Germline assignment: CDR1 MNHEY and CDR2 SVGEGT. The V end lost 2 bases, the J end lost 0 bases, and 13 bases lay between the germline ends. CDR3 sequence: CASSYPSGHMNTEAFF. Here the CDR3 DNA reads TGTGCCAGCAGTTACCCATCGGGACACATGAACACTGAAGCTTTCTTT.

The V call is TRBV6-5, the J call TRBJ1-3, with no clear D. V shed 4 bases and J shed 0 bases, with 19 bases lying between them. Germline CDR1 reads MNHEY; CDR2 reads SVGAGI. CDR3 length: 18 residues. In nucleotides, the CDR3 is TGTGCCAGCAGTTTCTCAAGGGCAGGCGGTAACTCTGGAAACACCATATATTTT. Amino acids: CASSFSRAGGNSGNTIYF.

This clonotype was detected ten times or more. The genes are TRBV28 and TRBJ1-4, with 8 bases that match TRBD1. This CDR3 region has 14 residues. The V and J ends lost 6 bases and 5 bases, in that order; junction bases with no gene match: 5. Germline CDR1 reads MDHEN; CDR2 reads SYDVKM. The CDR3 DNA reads TGTGCCAGCAGGGGGGACAGGAGGAATGAAAAACTGTTTTTT. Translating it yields CASRGDRRNEKLFF.

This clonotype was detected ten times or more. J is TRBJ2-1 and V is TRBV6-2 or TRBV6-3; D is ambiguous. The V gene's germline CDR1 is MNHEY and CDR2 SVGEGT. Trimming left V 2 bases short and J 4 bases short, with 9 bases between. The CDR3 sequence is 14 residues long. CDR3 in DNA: TGTGCCAGCAGTTACCAAGCCAGATACAATGAGCAGTTCTTC. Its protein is CASSYQARYNEQFF.

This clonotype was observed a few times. CDR3 in amino acids: CRVLQPQHF. The CDR3 coding sequence is TGTCGAGTACTTCAGCCCCAGCATTTT. J is TRBJ1-5 and V is TRBV15; the D is unclear. Germline-derived CDR1 and CDR2 are LNHNV and YYDKDF (reference sequence). The CDR3 consists of 9 residues.

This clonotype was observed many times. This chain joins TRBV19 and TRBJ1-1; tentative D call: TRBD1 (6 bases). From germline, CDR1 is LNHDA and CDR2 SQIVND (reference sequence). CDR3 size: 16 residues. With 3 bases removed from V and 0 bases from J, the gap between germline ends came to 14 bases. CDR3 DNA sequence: TGTGCCAGTAGTATGAGGGGGATCATTATGAACACTGAAGCTTTCTTT. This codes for CASSMRGIIMNTEAFF.

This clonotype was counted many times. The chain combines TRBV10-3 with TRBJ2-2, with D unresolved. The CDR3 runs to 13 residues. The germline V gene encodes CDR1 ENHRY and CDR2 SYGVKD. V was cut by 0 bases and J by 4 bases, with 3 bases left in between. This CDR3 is CAISESGTGELFF. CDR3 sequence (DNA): TGTGCCATCAGTGAGTCTGGCACCGGGGAGCTGTTTTTT.

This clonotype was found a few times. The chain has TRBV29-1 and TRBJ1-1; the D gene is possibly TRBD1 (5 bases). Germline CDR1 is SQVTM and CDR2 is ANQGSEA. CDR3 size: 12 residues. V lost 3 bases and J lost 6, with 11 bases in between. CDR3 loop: CSVDRAVAEAFF. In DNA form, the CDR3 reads TGCAGCGTTGACAGGGCGGTCGCTGAAGCTTTCTTT.

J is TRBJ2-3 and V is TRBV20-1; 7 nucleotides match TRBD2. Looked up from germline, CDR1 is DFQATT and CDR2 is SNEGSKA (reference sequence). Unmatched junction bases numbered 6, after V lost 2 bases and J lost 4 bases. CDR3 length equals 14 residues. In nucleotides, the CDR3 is TGCAGTGCTAGACTCCCGGGACTACCAGATACGCAGTATTTT. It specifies CSARLPGLPDTQYF.

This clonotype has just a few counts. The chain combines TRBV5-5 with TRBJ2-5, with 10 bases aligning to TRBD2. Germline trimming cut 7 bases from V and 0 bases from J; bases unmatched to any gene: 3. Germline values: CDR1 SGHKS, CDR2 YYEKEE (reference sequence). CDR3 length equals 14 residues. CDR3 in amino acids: CASGLAEYQETQYF. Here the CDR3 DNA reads TGTGCCAGCGGACTAGCGGAGTACCAAGAGACCCAGTACTTC.

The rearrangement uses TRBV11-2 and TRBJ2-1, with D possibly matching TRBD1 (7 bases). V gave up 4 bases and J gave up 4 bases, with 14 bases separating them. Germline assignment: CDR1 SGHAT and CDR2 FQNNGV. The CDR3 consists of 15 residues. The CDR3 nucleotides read TGTGCCAGCAGCTCCTTACAGGGGAGGTACAATGAGCAGTTCTTC. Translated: CASSSLQGRYNEQFF.

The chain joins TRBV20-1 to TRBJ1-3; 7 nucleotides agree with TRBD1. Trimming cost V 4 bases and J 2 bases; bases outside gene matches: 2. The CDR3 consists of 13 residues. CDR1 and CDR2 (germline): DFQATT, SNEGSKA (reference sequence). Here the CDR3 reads CSATQGAGNTIYF. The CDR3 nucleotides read TGCAGTGCTACTCAGGGGGCTGGAAACACCATATATTTT.

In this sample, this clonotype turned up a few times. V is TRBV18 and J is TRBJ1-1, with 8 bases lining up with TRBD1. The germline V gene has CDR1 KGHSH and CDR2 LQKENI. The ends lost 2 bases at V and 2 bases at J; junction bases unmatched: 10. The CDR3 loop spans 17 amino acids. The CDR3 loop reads CASSPRTGFSRNTEAFF. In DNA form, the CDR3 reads TGTGCCAGCTCACCAAGGACAGGGTTTAGCCGAAACACTGAAGCTTTCTTT.

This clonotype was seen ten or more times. The CDR3 loop is CASSLQGADEQFF. Written as DNA, the CDR3 is TGTGCCAGCAGTTTACAGGGGGCAGATGAGCAGTTCTTC. The V gene is TRBV7-6, the J gene TRBJ2-1; TRBD1 agrees at 9 bases. CDR3 length equals 13 residues. Germline CDR1 and CDR2: SGHVS and FNYEAQ. After removal of 6 bases from V and 8 bases from J, the junction contained 5 bases not matched to a gene.

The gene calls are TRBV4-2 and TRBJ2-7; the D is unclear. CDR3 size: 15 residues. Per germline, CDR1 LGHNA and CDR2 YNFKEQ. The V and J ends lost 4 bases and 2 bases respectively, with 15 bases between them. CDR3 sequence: CASSLTAERPYEQYF. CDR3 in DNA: TGTGCCAGCAGCCTCACCGCGGAAAGACCCTACGAGCAGTACTTC.

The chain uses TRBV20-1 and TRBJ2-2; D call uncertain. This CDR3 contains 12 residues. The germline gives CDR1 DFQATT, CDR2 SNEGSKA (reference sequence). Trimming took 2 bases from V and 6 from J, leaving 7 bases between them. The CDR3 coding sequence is TGCAGTGCTAGAAGTAAACCCGGGGAGCTGTTTTTT. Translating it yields CSARSKPGELFF.

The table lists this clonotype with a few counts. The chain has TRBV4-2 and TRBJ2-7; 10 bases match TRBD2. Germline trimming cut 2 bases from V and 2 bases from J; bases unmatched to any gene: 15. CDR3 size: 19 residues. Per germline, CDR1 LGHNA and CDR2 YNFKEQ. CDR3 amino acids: CASSQQGLAGDPIPYEQYF. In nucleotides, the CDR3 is TGTGCCAGCAGCCAACAAGGGCTAGCGGGGGACCCAATTCCCTACGAGCAGTACTTC.

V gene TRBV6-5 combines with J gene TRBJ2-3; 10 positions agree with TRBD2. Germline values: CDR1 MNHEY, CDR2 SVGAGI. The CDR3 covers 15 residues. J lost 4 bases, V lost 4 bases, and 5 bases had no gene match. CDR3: CASSLLAGPPDTQYF. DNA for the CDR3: TGTGCCAGCAGTTTACTAGCGGGGCCCCCAGATACGCAGTATTTT.

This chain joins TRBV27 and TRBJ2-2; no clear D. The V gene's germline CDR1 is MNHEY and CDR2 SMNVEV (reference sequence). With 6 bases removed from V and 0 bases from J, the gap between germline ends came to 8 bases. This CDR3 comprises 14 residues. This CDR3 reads CASRGGPNTGELFF. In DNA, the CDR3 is TGTGCCAGCAGGGGCGGACCGAACACCGGGGAGCTGTTTTTT.

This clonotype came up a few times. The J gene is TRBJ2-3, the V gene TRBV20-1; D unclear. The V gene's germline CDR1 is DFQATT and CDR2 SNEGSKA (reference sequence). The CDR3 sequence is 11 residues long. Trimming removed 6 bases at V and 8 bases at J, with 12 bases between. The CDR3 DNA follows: TGCAGTGCCTATCTCGACGGTACGCAGTATTTT. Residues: CSAYLDGTQYF.